The clone carrying this TCR beta chain has a handful of counts. What it recognizes is unknown. These data come from a study of cytomegalovirus exposure and HLA in healthy donors. At the level of the study: When 300 to 400 donors were genotyped, about 86% of them were found to fall in the Caucasian-associated ancestry cluster.

PCR was performed using 60 Vbeta and 13 Jbeta primers. The assay was immunoSEQ multiplex PCR, and TCRdb's table has in-frame clones only and misses some. Of about 140,000 clones listed, roughly 70% are singletons. Study-level points and caveats: The authors later found HLA-associated TCR beta chains more clonally expanded than equally common others. Across donors, presence/absence analyses took sequencing depth to be roughly uniform.

Nominal health characterized the donors when sampled, though unrecorded immune exposures were likely. CDR3 length: 15 amino acids. The sequence was collected from a man aged 25 to 45 in good health and CMV-seropositive. Specimen: PBMCs. The chain links TRBV1 to TRBJ2-2; TRBD1, the D gene given by the table, was not confirmed from the DNA. TRBV1 is tagged as a pseudogene. CDR3 region: CTSSQDPGGPGELFF. The CDR3 DNA is TGCACCAGCAGCCAAGACCCAGGGGGCCCCGGGGAGCTGTTTTTT.